The entry below gives a single T cell receptor (beta chain) sequence along with its context. The specificity of this receptor is unknown. Per-base quality was not reported, and no clone a single base away is much larger than it. Libraries were built with the immunoSEQ multiplex PCR assay. A mixture of 60 forward primers for TCR Vbeta segments and 13 reverse primers for TCR Jbeta segments was used in the multiplex PCR. The CDR3 region of rearranged TCR beta genes was amplified from genomic DNA with a multiplex PCR assay. The amplified TCR beta libraries were sequenced on the Illumina HiSeq System as 87-base-pair reads. The source study handled its data this way. Across the 700 or so repertoires, a later analysis counted 80 million or so unique TCR beta chains, some 11 million of which were shared by at least two donors. Raw reads were error-corrected and collapsed into unique sequences with a nearest-neighbor algorithm that merged closely related sequences to remove PCR and sequencing errors. V, D and J gene segments were assigned by aligning CDR3 sequences to IMGT reference sequences. For a sequence to be retained, at least a six-nucleotide match to both a V gene segment and a J gene segment was required. A rearrangement was called productive if the CDR3 had no stop codons and remained in frame with V and J, and every other rearrangement was called non-productive. Following IMGT convention, CDR3 was defined as the stretch from the second conserved V-encoded cysteine up to the conserved J-encoded phenylalanine. The earlier analysis of 587 of the donors excluded any sequence lacking an unambiguous match to a single V gene segment. An earlier analysis of 500 to 700 of the donors classified V segments as functional when productive rearrangements were above 56.7% and as segregating when the standard deviation between donors was above 5%. A statistical classification framework was developed to diagnose cytomegalovirus status using the catalog of TCR beta chain sequences. In a later analysis, TCR nucleotide sequences were compared against IMGT/GENE-DB human TR gene sequences so that V and J genes could be assigned. A later analysis assigned CDR3 sequences and most-parsimonious VDJ recombination scenarios with the TCRdist pipeline. In a later analysis, each TCR beta chain was defined by its CDR3 amino acid sequence together with its V-gene family, and reads lacking a unique V-gene family were excluded. To address suspected cross-contamination and a sequencing artifact, a later analysis removed a few hundred highly shared, low-generation-probability nucleotide sequences. In a later analysis, a clonal expansion index for each public chain was calculated from normalized within-repertoire ranks of inferred template counts. In a later analysis, generation probabilities were computed with a VDJ recombination model fitted to out-of-frame rearrangements, and the resulting probabilities were checked against IGoR. In a later analysis, TCR-TCR, TCR-HLA and TCR-CMV co-occurrence was scored with hypergeometric tests, and a repertoire-size bias correction was applied to TCR pairs. A later analysis estimated false discovery rates by permuting HLA or CMV assignments 20 times. In a later analysis, co-occurring TCRs were grouped using DBSCAN, with TCRdist sequence similarity added in when clustering inside HLA-allele-positive subsets. Co-occurrence clustering excluded repertoires with fewer than 30,000 or more than 120,000 public chains, plus five with anomalous nucleotide sharing. This is the immuneACCESS table as TCRdb keeps it, with only in-frame sequences that have V and J called. A part of the clones is gone; compared with another copy, unresolved V genes explain less than half, and the rest is unexplained. That table is the source of V, J and clone size, and D and trimming were worked out from the DNA. The sample yields 150,000 to 200,000 clones; around three quarters were counted once. Of the sample, approximately 3% falls within the top ten clones.

This specimen comes from a study of cytomegalovirus exposure and HLA in healthy donors (dated by TCRdb to about 2017). Background for the entire study: An earlier analysis of approximately 640 of the donors reported roughly 270 Gb of sequence data and about 100 million unique TCR beta sequences from about 179 million T cells. Around 330 gigabases of sequencing data and around 85 million unique TCR sequences made up an early release that covered approximately 700 HLA-typed donors. Of the 350 to 450 genotyped donors, approximately 82% fell in the genetic ancestry cluster associated with self-reported Caucasian donors. The study was designed to test whether signatures of past pathogen exposure could be identified by cataloging public T cell receptors. The study profiled the T cell repertoires of about 640 subjects by immunosequencing and related them to cytomegalovirus serostatus. A separate validation cohort of more than 100 different subjects was used in addition to the approximately 670-subject first cohort. The study combined high-throughput TCR immunosequencing, statistical association of individual TCRs with disease status, and machine learning to predict cytomegalovirus infection status. To study patterns of TCR occurrence, a later analysis re-analyzed previously published TCR beta repertoires from 700 or so donors and added high-resolution HLA genotyping. In the later analysis, no new phenotypic data were used to find candidate immune exposures; instead, reliance was placed on TCR beta sequences and their occurrence across donors. An earlier analysis of around 640 of the donors used high-throughput TCR beta sequencing to judge whether each TCR beta V gene segment behaved as functional or pseudogenic. Donor age, sex, ethnicity and CMV serostatus were compiled together with the repertoire data. A later genetic analysis took genome-wide SNP genotypes for about three fifths of the 666 donors and used that subset as a discovery cohort. Every discovery cohort repertoire had been produced on one sequencing platform. HLA typing covered class I and class II loci at four-digit resolution. The number of typed donors differed by locus: about 629-630 for A, B, C, DRB1 and DQB1; approximately 530 for DQA1; 606 for DPA1; and roughly 450 for DPB1. Roughly 5 DR-DQ haplotypes were treated as single units for association and clustering because of strong linkage in the cohort. Across approximately 420 genotyped donors of the cohort, an average of approximately 240,000 unique TCR beta nucleotide sequences per donor were sequenced, and 15% to 20% of those sequences were non-productive. The paper as a whole reports these results and caveats: A later analysis reported that several top co-occurrence clusters appeared linked to parvovirus B19, influenza, CMV and Epstein-Barr virus. In vitro tests confirmed that a few of the cytomegalovirus-associated TCR beta chains recognize cytomegalovirus antigens. The sequencing pipeline was judged likely to have produced a cluster of highly shared sequence variants as a technical artifact. Because HLA typing was unavailable for some donors at each locus, only the typed subset was used in association tests. The only immune exposure information available for the cohort was CMV serostatus. In a later analysis, HLA-associated TCR beta chains were found to be more clonally expanded and to have lower generation probabilities than equally common non-associated chains. The authors suggested that the approach could potentially be extended to other disease states and immunological phenotypes. A later genetic analysis reported fewer N-insertions in productive TCRs among donors in an Asian-associated ancestry cluster than the approximately 670-donor mean. Some IMGT-functional V segments, including TRBV6-2 and TRBV6-3, could not be told apart with the 87-base-pair reads, so those segments were excluded. A later analysis found that TCR association rates varied across HLA loci, with DRB1 alleles showing the most associated TCRs and HLA-C alleles the fewest. Most TCR sequences were observed very rarely across donors, whereas some public TCRs were present in many individuals. Specific HLA alleles were associated with about 17,000 TCR beta sequences at a false discovery rate of 0.05 in a later analysis. The presence/absence analyses assumed that sequencing depth was roughly uniform across donors, and that assumption may not be true. According to a later analysis, most CMV-associated TCR beta chains appeared to be HLA-restricted, and the HLA associations seemed to be driven largely by CMV exposure. In both the original and validation cohorts, the classifier was reported to diagnose cytomegalovirus status with high specificity and sensitivity. In a later genetic analysis, a missense DCLRE1C variant was associated with V-gene and J-gene trimming of TCR beta chains, and the association was replicated in an independent cohort. Linkage disequilibrium might explain the correlated functional status among segregating V segments, but an unknown experimental factor could not be ruled out. In an earlier analysis of fewer than 750 of the donors, most TCR beta V segments were observed in productive rearrangements about 87% or about 30% of the time, broadly matching IMGT annotations. Because counts were too low, seventeen rarely observed V segments, including chromosome 9 orphons, were excluded from the earlier analysis of 587 of the donors. A further reported finding was that TCR beta sequences accurately predicted the HLA-A and HLA-B alleles for most subjects in the first cohort. Assigning TCR associations to individual alleles was difficult when HLA alleles, especially DR and DQ, strongly co-occurred. Only TCR beta chains were sequenced in this cohort, and the absence of alpha or paired-chain data limited detectable features. In the study, 150 to 200 TCR beta chains were listed as associated with cytomegalovirus.

Reading the germline V gene gives CDR1 SGHTS and CDR2 YDEGEE. From V the trimming removes 4 bases and from J it removes 5 bases, while the gene matches leave 7 bases of the junction unaccounted for. There are 14 amino acids in the CDR3, from cysteine to phenylalanine inclusive. Left in the record is the CDR3 DNA by itself, 42 bases read in frame from the first base. The cohort consisted of some 730 healthy bone marrow donors. At the time of sampling, every cohort member was nominally healthy, though immune exposures that went unrecorded were likely present. The donor tested CMV seronegative, placing the donor among the 350 or so seronegative members of the cohort. A peripheral blood sample was collected from each donor, and TCR beta sequencing was performed on peripheral blood mononuclear cells. Genomic DNA was extracted from the blood cell samples with the Qiagen DNeasy Blood Extraction Kit.

The TCR sequence derives from a woman in her forties in good health and CMV-seronegative. The specimen sequenced was PBMCs. In this chain, TRBV5-8 is recombined with TRBJ2-3; 7 central bases correspond to TRBD2. Here the CDR3 is given as CASSLFGEGDTQYF. The bases are TGTGCCAGCAGCCTATTCGGGGAGGGAGATACGCAGTATTTT.